This T cell receptor (beta chain) originates from a study of blood T cell repertoires in COVID-19 (dated by TCRdb to about 2020). Concerning the study at large: Collaborator samples came from the United States, Italy and Spain and covered acute and convalescent phases of COVID-19. The material from the prospective study consisted of cDNA or gDNA derived from T cells, B-cell-depleted T cells, or PBMCs. The dataset comprised deeply sampled blood TCRbeta repertoires from subjects exposed to, actively infected with, or recovered from COVID-19. A freely available public database, intended as a resource for researchers studying the immune response to SARS-CoV-2, is where the repertoires were released. Samples came from the ongoing ImmuneRACE study (first 160 participants) plus 1,254 subjects from 6 global collaborators. Sample metadata almost always included a de-identified subject ID, COVID-19 status, age in years and sex. Where available, HLA class I and class II types were obtained from metadata supplied by the sample provider rather than from assay-based typing. The research as a whole found: How much clinical and demographic metadata was included differed by source and by participant, and the metadata was provided uncurated.

Each collaborating institution followed its own protocols to collect whole blood in K2EDTA tubes. For TCRbeta analysis, collaborator samples were shipped as frozen whole blood, as isolated PBMCs, or as DNA extracted from either sample type. Remarks on this clone: The specificity of this receptor is unknown. Base-call qualities are not available, and no considerably larger clone is one nucleotide away.

The immunoSEQ Assay, a bias-controlled multiplex PCR, was used to amplify TCRbeta CDR3 regions from genomic DNA. The original methods were these. The number of nucleated cells in each sample was estimated by amplification of reference gene primers within the assay. Sequence reads were collapsed and filtered to measure the absolute abundance of every unique TCRbeta CDR3 rearrangement. Productive Simpson clonality was computed per sample as the square root of Simpson's diversity index over productive rearrangements. Entries here come from immuneACCESS through TCRdb and include only in-frame sequences with V and J called. Some clones fail to appear in such tables; in the studies checked, an unresolved V gene covers under half of the shortfall, and the cause of the remainder is unknown. That table furnishes V, J and clone size, whereas the DNA furnished D and trimming. For this sample there are around 130,000 clones; approximately 88% appear just once. The ten most abundant clones make up approximately 10% of the sample.

Inclusive of the bounding cysteine and phenylalanine, the CDR3 is 17 residues long. The only DNA kept is the CDR3, 51 bases in frame from the first base. CDR1 and CDR2 are read off the germline V gene as MGHRA and YSYEKL. The germline ends are 17 bases apart after V is trimmed by 4 bases and J by 1 base. This receptor was obtained from a man aged 55 to 70 with active or convalescent COVID-19. Sequenced material: peripheral blood. Here the chain combines TRBV4-1 and TRBJ1-5; TRBD1 is a weak D gene call, 6 bases matching. The nucleotides read TGCGCCAGCAGCCTGGGAAACAGGGCGACCAGCAATCAGCCCCAGCATTTT. It translates to CASSLGNRATSNQPQHF.